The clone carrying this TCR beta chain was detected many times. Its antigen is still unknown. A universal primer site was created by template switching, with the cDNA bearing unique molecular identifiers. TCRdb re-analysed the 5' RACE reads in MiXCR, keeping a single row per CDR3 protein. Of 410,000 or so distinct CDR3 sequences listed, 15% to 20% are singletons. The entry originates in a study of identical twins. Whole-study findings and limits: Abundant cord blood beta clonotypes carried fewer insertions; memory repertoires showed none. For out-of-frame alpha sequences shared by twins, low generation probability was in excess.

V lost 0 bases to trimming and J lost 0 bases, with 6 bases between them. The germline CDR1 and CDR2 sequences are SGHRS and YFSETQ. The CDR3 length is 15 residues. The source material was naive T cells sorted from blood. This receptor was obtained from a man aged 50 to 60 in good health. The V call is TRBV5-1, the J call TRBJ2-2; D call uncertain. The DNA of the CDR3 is TGCGCCAGCAGCTTGGGGAACGCGAACACCGGGGAGCTGTTTTTT. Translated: CASSLGNANTGELFF.